The T cell receptor (beta chain) described here comes from a study of monozygotic twins with inflammatory bowel disease. TCRdb re-called the 5' RACE reads and gives one entry per CDR3 protein, without DNA. The table lists 300,000 to 350,000 distinct CDR3 sequences. This CDR3 is 15 amino acids long. The chain links TRBV12-3 or TRBV12-4 to TRBJ2-7; TCRdb picks TRBD2, but there is no DNA to check that call. The sample consisted of blood. This sequence was found in a human donor with ulcerative colitis or Crohn's disease, or a healthy co-twin of an affected twin (not recorded which). CDR3: CASRPGTSPSYEQYF.